This T cell receptor (beta chain) came from a study of identical twins. TCRdb reprocessed the 5' RACE reads with MiXCR, giving one entry per CDR3 protein. This table holds more than 400,000 distinct CDR3 sequences, roughly 15% found once. CDR3 length equals 16 residues. With 5 bases clipped from V and 1 base from J, the junction kept 10 bases outside the gene matches. These data were also reused for a study on yellow fever vaccine responses in identical twins.

This rearrangement joins TRBV12-3 or TRBV12-4 to TRBJ1-1; 7 bases match TRBD1. Input material: CD4+ T cells sorted from blood. The sequence was obtained from a woman between 18 and 30 years old in good health. In DNA form, the CDR3 reads TGTGCCAGCAGTCCCGGACAGGAGCGCCCGAACACTGAAGCTTTCTTT. It codes for CASSPGQERPNTEAFF.